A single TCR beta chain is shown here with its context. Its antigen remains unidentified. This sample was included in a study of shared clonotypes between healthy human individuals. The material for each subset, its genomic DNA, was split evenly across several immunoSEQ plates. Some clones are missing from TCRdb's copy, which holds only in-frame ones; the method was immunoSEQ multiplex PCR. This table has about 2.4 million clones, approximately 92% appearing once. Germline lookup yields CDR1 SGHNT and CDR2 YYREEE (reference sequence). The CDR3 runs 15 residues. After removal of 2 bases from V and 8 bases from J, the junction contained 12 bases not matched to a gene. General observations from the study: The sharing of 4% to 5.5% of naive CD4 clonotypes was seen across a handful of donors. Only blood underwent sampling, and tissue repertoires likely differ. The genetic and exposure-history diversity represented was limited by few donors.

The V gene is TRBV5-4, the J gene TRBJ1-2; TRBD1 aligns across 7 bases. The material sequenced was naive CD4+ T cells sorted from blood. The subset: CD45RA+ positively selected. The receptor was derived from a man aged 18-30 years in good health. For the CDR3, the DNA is TGTGCCAGCAGCTTTGGGGGGCCGAGGGGGCGAGGCTACACCTTC. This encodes CASSFGGPRGRGYTF.